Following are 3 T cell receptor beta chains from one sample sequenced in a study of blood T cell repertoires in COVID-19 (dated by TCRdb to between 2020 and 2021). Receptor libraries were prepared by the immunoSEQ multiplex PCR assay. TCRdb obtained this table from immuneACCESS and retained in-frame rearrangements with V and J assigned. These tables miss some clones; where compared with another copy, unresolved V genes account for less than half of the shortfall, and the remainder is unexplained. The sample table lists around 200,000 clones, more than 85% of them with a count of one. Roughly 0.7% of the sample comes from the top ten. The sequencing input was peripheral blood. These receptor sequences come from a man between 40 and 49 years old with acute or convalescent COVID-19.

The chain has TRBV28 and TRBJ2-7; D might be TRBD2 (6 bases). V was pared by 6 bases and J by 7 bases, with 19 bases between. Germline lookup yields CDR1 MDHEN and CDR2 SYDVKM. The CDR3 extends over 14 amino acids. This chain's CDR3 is CASSPASGAGEQYF. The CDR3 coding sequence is TGTGCCAGCAGCCCTGCCTCCGGGGCGGGGGAGCAGTACTTC.

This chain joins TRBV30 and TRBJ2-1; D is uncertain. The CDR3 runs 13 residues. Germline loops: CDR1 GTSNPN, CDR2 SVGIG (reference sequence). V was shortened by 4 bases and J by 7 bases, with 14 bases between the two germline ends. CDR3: CAWMVGRVNEQFF. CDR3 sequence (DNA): TGTGCCTGGATGGTGGGCCGAGTTAATGAGCAGTTCTTC.

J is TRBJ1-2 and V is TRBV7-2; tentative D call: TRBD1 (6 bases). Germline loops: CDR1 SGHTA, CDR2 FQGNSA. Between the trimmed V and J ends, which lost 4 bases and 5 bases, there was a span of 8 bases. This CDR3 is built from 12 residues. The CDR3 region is CASSSQGYGYTF. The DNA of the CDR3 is TGTGCCAGCAGCTCGCAGGGGTATGGCTACACCTTC. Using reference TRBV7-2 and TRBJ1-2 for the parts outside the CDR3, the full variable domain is GAGVSQSPSNKVTEKGKDVELRCDPISGHTALYWYRQSLGQGLEFLIYFQGNSAPDKSGLPSDRFSAERTGGSVSTLTIQRTQQEDSAVYLCASSSQGYGYTFGSGTRLTVV.